The following is a T cell receptor beta chain sequence with its context. As yet, its antigen is unknown. These data come from a study of CD8+ T cells in alopecia areata. In the study overall: The duration of tofacitinib was 6 to 18 months, with 6 months off drug afterward. General observations from the study: For patients receiving tofacitinib, scalp clonality and expanded CD8+ clones among the top 100 significantly decreased. It was observed that many expanded lesional clones persisted in scalp and blood during tofacitinib.

The germline V gene encodes CDR1 SNHLY and CDR2 FYNNEI. Trimming took 6 bases from V and 10 from J, leaving 24 bases between them. The length of the CDR3 is 15 residues. After isolation, RNA underwent reverse transcription to generate cDNA as the sequencing template. The method was immunoSEQ multiplex PCR; TCRdb's version includes in-frame clones alone and lacks a portion of them. The sample lists approximately 280,000 clones, 55% to 70% occurring once. Regarding treatment: oral pan-JAK inhibitor, 5-10 mg twice daily. The chain joins TRBV2 to TRBJ2-5; D tentatively fits TRBD1 or TRBD2 (5 bases each). Sequencing used CD4+ T cells sorted from blood, obtained at week 24, from a patient treated with tofacitinib. The source is a human donor with alopecia areata. The CDR3 is CASSERGPALGDQYF. CDR3 nucleotides: TGTGCCAGCAGCGAGAGGGGACCAGCTCTGGGGGACCAGTACTTC.